The text below deals with one TCR beta chain. Antigen: not known. V dropped 1 base and J dropped 6; count of bases not matched to a gene: 0. The CDR3 sequence is 14 residues long. Germline CDR1 SGDLS, CDR2 YYNGEE. The sample is drawn from a study of immune cell composition in non-small cell lung cancer. Study observations and caveats: Smoking pack-years did not significantly correlate with tumour TCR-beta clonality. Squamous carcinomas (approximately 75%) more often had tumour-associated clones >0.5% than adenocarcinomas (roughly 33%). Overall clonality, unlike maximal tumour-associated clone frequency, did not predict TIL reactivity.

Normal lung sampling was at least 3 cm from the tumour, as distant as possible. Template was genomic DNA from frozen, unsorted single-cell suspensions. Some clones are missing from TCRdb's copy, which holds only in-frame ones; the method was immunoSEQ multiplex PCR. The data show fewer than 8,000 clones, over 65% seen once. The source material was non-adjacent lung tissue. The chain links TRBV9 to TRBJ1-6; 8 positions agree with TRBD1. This TCR derives from a human donor with non-small cell lung cancer. CDR3 nucleotides: TGTGCCAGCAGCGTAACAGGGGGTAATTCACCCCTCCACTTT. Its protein product is CASSVTGGNSPLHF.